Listed below are T cell receptor beta chains from one sample, sequenced in a study of T cells after yellow fever vaccination. TCRdb reprocessed the 5' RACE reads with MiXCR, giving one entry per CDR3 protein. The table records nearly 300,000 distinct CDR3 sequences, 8.7% of them present only once. Sequenced here: CD4+ T cells sorted from PBMCs, sampled 5 days after the yellow fever booster vaccination. The receptors derive from a man younger than 35 who received the YFV17D yellow fever vaccine. Each CDR3 is given with its conserved first and last residue. The order of the fields is J gene, D gene, clone size, V gene, CDR3 DNA, CDR3 protein. The D gene is left open where the match is weak. Clone sizes are given selectively: once, few, many, or a class where the clone is expanded.

TRBJ2-3 | - | many | TRBV6-2/TRBV6-3 | TGTGCCAGCAGTTATTCCAAGGCTACGCAGTATTTT | CASSYSKATQYF
TRBJ1-3 | - | - | TRBV20-1 | TGCTGTGCTAGGGCAGGAGGCCCCTCTGGAAACACCATATATTTT | CCARAGGPSGNTIYF
TRBJ2-4 | - | - | TRBV10-3 | TGTGCCATCAGTGAGTCCGTCATAGCCAAAAACATTCAGTACTTC | CAISESVIAKNIQYF
TRBJ1-2 | TRBD1 | - | TRBV5-1 | TGCGCCAGCAGCACAGGACAGGCCCTCTATGGCTACACCTTC | CASSTGQALYGYTF
TRBJ2-3 | - | - | TRBV4-3 | TGCGCCAGCAGCCGCAGCTATGGCGGGGAGACAGATACGCAGTATTTT | CASSRSYGGETDTQYF
TRBJ1-1 | - | - | TRBV2 | TGTGCCAGCAGTGAACTCGGGAACACTGAAGCTTTCTTT | CASSELGNTEAFF
TRBJ1-1 | - | - | TRBV20-1 | TGCAGTGCTGCACCCGGGGACCGCCCTACGAACACTGAAGCTTTCTTT | CSAAPGDRPTNTEAFF
TRBJ2-1 | TRBD2 | - | TRBV7-2 | TGTGCCAGCAGCTTTGCTAGCGGGGGGACGGACAATGAGCAGTTCTTC | CASSFASGGTDNEQFF
TRBJ2-3 | - | many | TRBV5-1 | TGCGCCAGCACCCCACAGGGAGCGGGGCGCACAGATACGCAGTATTTT | CASTPQGAGRTDTQYF
TRBJ2-7 | TRBD1 | - | TRBV5-1 | TGCGCCAGTGAGGGGGCAGGCGAGCAGTACTTC | CASEGAGEQYF
TRBJ2-5 | TRBD1 | - | TRBV7-2 | TGTGCCAGCAGCCTGGGACAGACCTTTCAAGAGACCCAGTACTTC | CASSLGQTFQETQYF
TRBJ1-5 | - | - | TRBV7-2 | TGTGCCAGCAGCTTAGTGGCAGTTAAGGATCAGCCCCAGCATTTT | CASSLVAVKDQPQHF
TRBJ2-2 | TRBD2 | - | TRBV5-1 | TGCGCCAGCAGTAGTGGGACTAGCGGCGCGCCCGGGGAGCTGTTTTTT | CASSSGTSGAPGELFF
TRBJ2-3 | TRBD2 | - | TRBV7-3 | TGTGCCAGCAGCTTAACGCCGGGACTAGCGGGGGCGGTTGGTACGCAGTATTTT | CASSLTPGLAGAVGTQYF
TRBJ2-5 | - | many | TRBV11-2 | TGTGCCAGCAGCTTTCCGCCGGGGCCGGAGACCCAGTACTTC | CASSFPPGPETQYF
TRBJ2-2 | - | few | TRBV6-1 | TGTGCCAGCAAACCGCCCGGGGGAGGGGAGCTGTTTTTT | CASKPPGGGELFF
TRBJ2-2 | - | - | TRBV7-3 | TGTGCCAGCAGCTTACTAGGGGGGCCTGGGGAGCTGTTTTTT | CASSLLGGPGELFF
TRBJ2-5 | - | few | TRBV5-1 | TGCGCCAGCAGCTTGTCTGGGAATGGTGGGGCCCAGTACTTC | CASSLSGNGGAQYF
TRBJ1-3 | - | few | TRBV6-5 | TGTGCCAGCAGTTACGACACCTCTGGAAACACCATATATTTT | CASSYDTSGNTIYF
TRBJ2-7 | TRBD1 | few | TRBV9 | TGTGCCAGCAGCGTAGCCCCGGGACAGGCCTTACACGAGCAGTACTTC | CASSVAPGQALHEQYF
TRBJ2-1 | - | few | TRBV6-2/TRBV6-3 | TGTGCCAGCAGTTACTCGAGAGGCACTCTCGGGAATGAGCAGTTCTTC | CASSYSRGTLGNEQFF
TRBJ2-3 | TRBD2 | - | TRBV5-4 | TGTGCCAGCAGCTTTGGAACGGGGGGGCGGCCAGATACGCAGTATTTT | CASSFGTGGRPDTQYF
TRBJ1-5 | - | - | TRBV5-4 | TGTGCCAGCAGCTTGGATCCGGAGAATCAGCCCCAGCATTTT | CASSLDPENQPQHF
TRBJ1-2 | TRBD1 | - | TRBV5-1 | TGCGCCAGCAGCCTGACAGGGCGCGACTATGGCTACACCTTC | CASSLTGRDYGYTF
TRBJ1-1 | TRBD1 | many | TRBV10-3 | TGTGCCATCAGTGAGCCTACGACAGGGGCCACCCCACTAGCTTTCTTT | CAISEPTTGATPLAFF
TRBJ2-3 | TRBD2 | many | TRBV12-3/TRBV12-4 | TGTGCCAGCACCTCGTGGAGCGGGGGGGCCGGGGATACGCAGTATTTT | CASTSWSGGAGDTQYF
TRBJ1-5 | - | many | TRBV6-6 | TGTGCCAGCAGCGTACAAGGGTGGCCCCAGCATTTT | CASSVQGWPQHF
TRBJ2-5 | - | - | TRBV7-9 | TGTGCCAGCAGCCTCACCTGGCGGTCCACACAAGAGACCCAGTACTTC | CASSLTWRSTQETQYF
TRBJ2-1 | TRBD1 | many | TRBV20-1 | TGCAGTGCTAGGAGGGGGCCCTACAATGAGCAGTTCTTC | CSARRGPYNEQFF
TRBJ1-5 | - | few | TRBV5-4 | TGTGCCAGCAGCTTGGGAGGGAACGGGTTGAATCAGCCCCAGCATTTT | CASSLGGNGLNQPQHF
TRBJ1-2 | - | - | TRBV3-1 | TGTGCCAGCAGCCAAGAAAATAGGGATGCCTATGGCTACACCTTC | CASSQENRDAYGYTF
TRBJ1-5 | - | few | TRBV6-2/TRBV6-3 | TGTGCCAGCAGGCCAGTGGGGGGCAATCAGCCCCAGCATTTT | CASRPVGGNQPQHF
TRBJ2-1 | - | few | TRBV19 | TGTGCCAGTAGGGGTCAAGCGGGCGCGGGATACAATGAGCAGTTCTTC | CASRGQAGAGYNEQFF
TRBJ1-2 | - | few | TRBV20-1 | TGCAGTGCTAGAGAGGGGAATGTTTATGGCTACACCTTC | CSAREGNVYGYTF
TRBJ2-5 | - | many | TRBV4-3 | TGCGCCAGCAGCCAAGAGTATACGGGACGTACCCAAGAGACCCAGTACTTC | CASSQEYTGRTQETQYF
TRBJ1-1 | TRBD1 | many | TRBV5-1 | TGCGCCAGCAGCTCACAGGGGGCGAAAACTGAAGCTTTCTTT | CASSSQGAKTEAFF
TRBJ2-7 | TRBD1 | - | TRBV2 | TGTGCCAGCATATACGCGCGGACAGGGGAGGACTACGAGCAGTACTTC | CASIYARTGEDYEQYF
TRBJ2-5 | - | many | TRBV9 | TGTGCCAGCAGCTCCCCGCAAGTGGGAGGTTCGGAGACCCAGTACTTC | CASSSPQVGGSETQYF
TRBJ2-1 | TRBD2 | - | TRBV7-8 | TGTGCCAGCAGCTTTGAGCGGGGGGGCCAGTTCTTC | CASSFERGGQFF
TRBJ2-3 | - | few | TRBV30 | TGTGCCTGGAGTGAGGGATCCACAGATACGCAGTATTTT | CAWSEGSTDTQYF
TRBJ1-5 | - | few | TRBV20-1 | TGCAGTGCTAGGTCAGGGGGCAATCAGCCCCAGCATTTT | CSARSGGNQPQHF
TRBJ1-4 | - | - | TRBV5-1 | TGCGCCAGCAGACAGGGACCGGAAAATGAAAAACTGTTTTTT | CASRQGPENEKLFF
TRBJ2-1 | TRBD2 | few | TRBV4-1 | TGCGCCAGCAGCCCAGCCCTACTAGCGGGGGGATACAATGAGCAGTTCTTC | CASSPALLAGGYNEQFF
TRBJ2-5 | TRBD1 | - | TRBV12-3/TRBV12-4 | TGTGCCAGCAGTCCCACAGGGGTAAGGGAGACCCAGTACTTC | CASSPTGVRETQYF
TRBJ2-3 | TRBD2 | few | TRBV7-2 | TGTGCCAGCAGGAGGGGACTAGGCGGGGGGGATACGCAGTATTTT | CASRRGLGGGDTQYF
TRBJ2-2 | - | few | TRBV4-3 | TGCGCCAGCAGCCAAGTCGGCTCTCAGGGCGGGGAGCTGTTTTTT | CASSQVGSQGGELFF
TRBJ1-3 | - | few | TRBV7-2 | TGTGCCAGCAGCTGGGCCAGGGGTTCTGGAAACACCATATATTTT | CASSWARGSGNTIYF
TRBJ1-1 | TRBD1 | few | TRBV5-1 | TGCGCCAGCAGAGGGACAGGGTGGGACACTGAAGCTTTCTTT | CASRGTGWDTEAFF
TRBJ1-2 | - | many | TRBV20-1 | TGCAGTGCTAGAGATCTATGGGGGGGCCCCCATGGCTACACCTTC | CSARDLWGGPHGYTF
TRBJ1-6 | - | - | TRBV6-6 | TGTGCCAGCAGTCTTGATTGGGGGAGCTCCTATAATTCACCCCTCCACTTT | CASSLDWGSSYNSPLHF
TRBJ1-1 | - | - | TRBV6-4 | TGTGCCAGCAGTGTCGAGAATTCCGCAGGTGAAGCTTTCTTT | CASSVENSAGEAFF
TRBJ1-3 | - | - | TRBV4-2 | TGTGCCAGCAGCCAAGATCCGGGGACTCGCTCTGGAAACACCATATATTTT | CASSQDPGTRSGNTIYF